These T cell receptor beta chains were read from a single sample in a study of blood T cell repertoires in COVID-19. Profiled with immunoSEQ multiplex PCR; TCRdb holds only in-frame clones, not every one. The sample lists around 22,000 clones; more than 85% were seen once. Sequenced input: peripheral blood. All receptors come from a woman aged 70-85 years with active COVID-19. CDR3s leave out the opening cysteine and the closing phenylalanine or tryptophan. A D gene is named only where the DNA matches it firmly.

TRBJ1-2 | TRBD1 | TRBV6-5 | ASSRQGMTNYGYT
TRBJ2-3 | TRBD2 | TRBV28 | ASSPRTGTSGYRTDTQY
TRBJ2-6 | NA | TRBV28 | ASSLTQTNVLT
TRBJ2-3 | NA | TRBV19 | ASQNRGLSTDTQY
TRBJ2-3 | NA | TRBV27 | ASSFSSSDTQY
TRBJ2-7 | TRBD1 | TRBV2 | ASSDRGREQY
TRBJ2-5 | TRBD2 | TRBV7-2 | ASSLASGLAGGMGTQY
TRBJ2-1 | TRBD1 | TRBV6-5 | ASKETGGVGEQF
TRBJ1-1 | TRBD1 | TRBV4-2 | ASSQRTGGATEAF
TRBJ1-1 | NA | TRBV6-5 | ASMARPGGNTEAF
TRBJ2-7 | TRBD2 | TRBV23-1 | ASTLLAASSYEQY
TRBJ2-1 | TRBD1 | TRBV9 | ASSLGTGVYYNEQF
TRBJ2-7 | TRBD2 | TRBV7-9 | ASSLRGGSGSYEQY
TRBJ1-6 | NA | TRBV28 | ASSLGVLPNNSPLH
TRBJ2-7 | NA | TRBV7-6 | ASSSGTSPTYEQY
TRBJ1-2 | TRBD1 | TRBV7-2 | ASSLALLGGAYGYT
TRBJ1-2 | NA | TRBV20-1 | SAQQGFDYT
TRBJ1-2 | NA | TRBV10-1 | ASSEWGGAGPQDYGYT
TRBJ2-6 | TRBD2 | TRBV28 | ASSFWGGNVLT
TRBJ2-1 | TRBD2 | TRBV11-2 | ASSQLAGGPWDEQF
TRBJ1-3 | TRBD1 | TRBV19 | ASSTTGAGNTIY
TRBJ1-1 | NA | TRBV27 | ASSWAGGGTEAF
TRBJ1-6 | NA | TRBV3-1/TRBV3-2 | ASSQRTYNSPLH
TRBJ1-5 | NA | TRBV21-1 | ATPQSGGRPVDSNQPQH
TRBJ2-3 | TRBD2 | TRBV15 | ATGTRRDSAQY
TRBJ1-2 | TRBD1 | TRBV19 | ASSRQGETSYT
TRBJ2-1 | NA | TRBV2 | ASSQTSNEQF
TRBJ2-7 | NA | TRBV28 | ASRNSGGSYEQY
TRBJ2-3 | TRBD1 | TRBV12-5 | ASAPTGHSPTDTQY
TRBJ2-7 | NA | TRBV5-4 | ASSLWTDDEQY
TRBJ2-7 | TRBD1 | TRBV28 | ASSGPQGAPSYEQY
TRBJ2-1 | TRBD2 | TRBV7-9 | ASSWTSGNEQF
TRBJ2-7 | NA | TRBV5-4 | ASSLGGLAVYEQY
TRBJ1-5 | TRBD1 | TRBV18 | ASSPPGQGQPQH
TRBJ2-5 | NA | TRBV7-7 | ASSPGLDKETQY
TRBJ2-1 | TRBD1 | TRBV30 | ACADRGSYNEQF
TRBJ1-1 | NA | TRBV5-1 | ASSLAQNWRGGEAF
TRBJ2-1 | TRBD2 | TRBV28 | ASSNSGRTINNEQF
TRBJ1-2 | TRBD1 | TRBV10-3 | AISPGQGRGYT
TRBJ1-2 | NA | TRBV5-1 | ASSPTVLYGYT
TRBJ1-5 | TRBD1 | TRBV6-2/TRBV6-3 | ASSLILTGPSGGQPQH
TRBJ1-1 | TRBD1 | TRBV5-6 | ASSSSTGALNTEAF
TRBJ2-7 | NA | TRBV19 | ASSIGGLNEQY
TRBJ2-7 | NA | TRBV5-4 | ASGLDRTLAEQY
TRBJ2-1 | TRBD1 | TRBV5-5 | ASSNQTTGRYEQF
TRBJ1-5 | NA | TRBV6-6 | ASRSQGSGQPQH
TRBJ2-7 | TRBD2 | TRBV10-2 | ASSDPPGLALYEQY
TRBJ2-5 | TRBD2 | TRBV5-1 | ASSLDGLAQETQY
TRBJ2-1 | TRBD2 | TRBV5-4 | ASSSIAGGPNEQF
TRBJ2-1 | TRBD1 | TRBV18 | ASSPMAGGDYNEQF